A selection of T cell receptor beta chains follows, all from one sample in a study of sequential checkpoint blockade in melanoma. Produced via immunoSEQ multiplex PCR; TCRdb's table is partial and in-frame only. The table includes approximately 28,000 clones, approximately 83% detected once. Here the sequenced sample was CD8+ T cells sorted from blood (inferred from file names), taken from a patient given nivolumab and ipilimumab in sequence. Receptor source: a human donor with melanoma. Both conserved end residues are part of each CDR3. D genes are given only for firm matches. Rows may omit the clone size; those that give it use once, few, many or a size class.

J,D,size,V,CDR3,DNA
TRBJ1-2,TRBD1,-,TRBV7-4,CASNHGQGMNYGYTF,TGTGCCAGCAACCACGGACAGGGGATGAACTATGGCTACACCTTC
TRBJ2-3,TRBD1,-,TRBV4-2,CASSQVDRGVPDTQYF,TGTGCCAGCAGCCAAGTGGACAGGGGGGTCCCCGATACGCAGTATTTT
TRBJ1-1,TRBD1,-,TRBV7-2,CASSLVGTGVTEAFF,TGTGCCAGCAGCTTAGTCGGGACAGGGGTCACTGAAGCTTTCTTT
TRBJ1-2,-,-,TRBV29-1,CSVALGNGYTF,TGCAGCGTGGCACTAGGGAATGGCTACACCTTC
TRBJ2-5,TRBD2,once,TRBV28,CASSTRTSGRRETQYF,TGTGCCAGCAGTACTCGGACTAGCGGGAGAAGGGAGACCCAGTACTTC
TRBJ1-1,-,-,TRBV9,CASSANRRGTEAFF,TGTGCCAGCAGTGCCAACCGAAGAGGCACTGAAGCTTTCTTT
TRBJ2-7,-,medium-sized,TRBV28,CASSFNRGGGEQYF,TGTGCCAGCAGTTTTAACAGGGGAGGTGGCGAGCAGTACTTC
TRBJ2-3,TRBD2,-,TRBV27,CASSYGLGGYTQYF,TGTGCCAGCAGTTATGGACTAGGCGGGTATACGCAGTATTTT
TRBJ2-1,TRBD2,-,TRBV27,CASRGLDYNEQFF,TGTGCCTCAAGGGGACTAGACTACAATGAGCAGTTCTTC
TRBJ1-6,-,-,TRBV14,CASSQDRTYNSPLHF,TGTGCCAGCAGCCAAGACAGAACCTATAATTCACCCCTCCACTTT
TRBJ1-5,-,-,TRBV6-1,CASSYDPSQPQHF,TGTGCCAGCAGTTATGATCCGAGTCAGCCCCAGCATTTT
TRBJ2-7,-,-,TRBV6-5,CASSPGYGEQYF,TGTGCCAGCAGCCCCGGTTATGGCGAGCAGTACTTC
TRBJ1-5,-,-,TRBV15,CATGQFSNQPQHF,TGTGCCACCGGACAGTTTAGCAATCAGCCCCAGCATTTT
TRBJ2-1,TRBD2,-,TRBV6-4,CASSERLAGVDEQFF,TGTGCCAGCAGTGAGAGGCTAGCGGGAGTAGATGAGCAGTTCTTC
TRBJ2-7,-,-,TRBV4-3,CASSQDKGLGKGGHEQYF,TGCGCCAGCAGCCAAGATAAGGGCCTAGGCAAGGGAGGCCACGAGCAGTACTTC
TRBJ2-7,-,-,TRBV6-5,CASSTGPTYEQYF,TGTGCCAGCAGTACAGGGCCCACCTACGAGCAGTACTTC
TRBJ2-7,-,-,TRBV29-1,CSVVLGNSYEQYF,TGCAGCGTTGTCCTCGGGAACTCCTACGAGCAGTACTTC
TRBJ1-1,-,-,TRBV15,CATSRDVFEVPGTEAFF,TGTGCCACCAGCAGAGATGTTTTCGAGGTCCCTGGGACTGAAGCTTTCTTT
TRBJ2-7,TRBD2,-,TRBV28,CASSLSLAEYEQYF,TGTGCCAGCAGTTTATCGCTAGCGGAGTACGAGCAGTACTTC
TRBJ1-6,-,-,TRBV19,CASSPERAGGSPLHF,TGTGCCAGTAGTCCGGAGCGGGCCGGGGGGTCACCCCTCCACTTT
TRBJ1-5,TRBD1,-,TRBV5-6,CASSPWDRGWEPQHF,TGTGCCAGCAGCCCCTGGGACAGGGGATGGGAGCCCCAGCATTTT
TRBJ1-2,TRBD1,-,TRBV6-1,CASSPGQGATGYTF,TGTGCCAGCAGTCCCGGACAGGGGGCCACCGGCTACACCTTC
TRBJ2-7,TRBD1,-,TRBV6-6,CASSAPGQSPSYEQYF,TGTGCCAGCAGTGCCCCGGGACAGAGTCCGAGCTACGAGCAGTACTTC
TRBJ2-5,-,few,TRBV7-2,CASSLIGETQYF,TGTGCCAGCAGCTTAATCGGAGAGACCCAGTACTTC
TRBJ2-7,TRBD1,-,TRBV28,CASSLGQGAYEQYF,TGTGCCAGCAGTTTGGGTCAGGGGGCCTACGAGCAGTACTTC
TRBJ2-1,TRBD2,-,TRBV6-4,CASSDGSGGPSDEQFF,TGTGCCAGCAGTGACGGAAGCGGGGGGCCCTCTGATGAGCAGTTCTTC
TRBJ2-2,-,once,TRBV6-6,CASSYWQGPGELFF,TGTGCCAGCAGTTACTGGCAGGGGCCCGGGGAGCTGTTTTTT